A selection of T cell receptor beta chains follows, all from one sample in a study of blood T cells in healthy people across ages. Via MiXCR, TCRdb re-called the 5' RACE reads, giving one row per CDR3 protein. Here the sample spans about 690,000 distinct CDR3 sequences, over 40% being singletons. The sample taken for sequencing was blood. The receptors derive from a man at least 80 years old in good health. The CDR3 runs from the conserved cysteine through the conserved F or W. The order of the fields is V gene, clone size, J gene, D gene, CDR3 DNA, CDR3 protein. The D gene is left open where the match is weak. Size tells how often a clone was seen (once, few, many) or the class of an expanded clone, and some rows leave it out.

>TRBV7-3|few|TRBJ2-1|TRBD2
TGTGCCAGCAGTAAAGGACTAGCGGGAGCTGAGCAGTTCTTC
CASSKGLAGAEQFF
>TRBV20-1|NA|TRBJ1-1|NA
TGCAGTGCTGGCCCCGGGTATGCTTTCTTT
CSAGPGYAFF
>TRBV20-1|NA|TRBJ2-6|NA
TGCAGTGCTAGAGACTTCGCAGAGATGCCCTCTGGGGCCAACGTCCTGACTTTC
CSARDFAEMPSGANVLTF
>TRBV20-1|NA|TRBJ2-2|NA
TGCAGTGCTAGAGATTCTCGGACCCAGAACACCGGGGGGCTGTTTTTT
CSARDSRTQNTGGLFF
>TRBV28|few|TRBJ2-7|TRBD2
TGTGCCAGCAGTTCGGTCGGGAGGGAGTTACCCTACGAGCAGTACTTC
CASSSVGRELPYEQYF
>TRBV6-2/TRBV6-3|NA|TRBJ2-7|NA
TGTGCCAGCAGTTACTGGAAGCCAGGGGGGTCCTACGAGCAGTACTTC
CASSYWKPGGSYEQYF
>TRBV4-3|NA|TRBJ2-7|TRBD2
TGCGCCAGCAGCGGGGAGCCTAGCGGGGGGCTCAATGAGCAGTACTTC
CASSGEPSGGLNEQYF
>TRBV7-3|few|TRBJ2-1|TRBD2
TGTGCCAGCAGCCAAAACCCCCGGACTAGCGGGGTGCACAATGAGCAGTTCTTC
CASSQNPRTSGVHNEQFF
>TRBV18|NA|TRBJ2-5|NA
TGTGCCAGCTCACCTGGGGGTGGTGGAGAGACCCAGTACTTC
CASSPGGGGETQYF
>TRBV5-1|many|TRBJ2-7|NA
TGCGCCAGCAGCTTGGACCCGAGCTCCTACGAGCAGTACTTC
CASSLDPSSYEQYF
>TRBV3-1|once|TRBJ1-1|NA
TGTGCCAGCAGCCAATACCCGCGAGCTGAAGCTTTCTTT
CASSQYPRAEAFF
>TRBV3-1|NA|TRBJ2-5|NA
TGTGCCAGCAGCCTAGTGGGGGGGCAAAGCAATGAGCAGTACTTC
CASSLVGGQSNEQYF
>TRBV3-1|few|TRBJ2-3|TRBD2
TGTGCCAGCAGCCAAAGAAGTCTAGCGGGAATCACAGATACGCAGTATTTT
CASSQRSLAGITDTQYF
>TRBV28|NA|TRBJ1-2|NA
TGTGCCAGCAACCTCGGGTACTATGGCTACACCTTC
CASNLGYYGYTF
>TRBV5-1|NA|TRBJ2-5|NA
TGCGCCAGCAGCATGGACGTCCAAGAGACCCAGTACTTC
CASSMDVQETQYF
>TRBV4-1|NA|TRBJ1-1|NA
TGCGCCAGCAGCCCACCCTTCAACACTGAAGCTTTCTTT
CASSPPFNTEAFF
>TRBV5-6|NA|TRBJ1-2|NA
TGTGCCAGCAGCTTGGAACTTCGTCAGGGGTATAACTATGGCTACACCTTC
CASSLELRQGYNYGYTF
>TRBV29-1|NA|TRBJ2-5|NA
TGCAGCGTTGTCGGGGTTCAAGAGACCCAGTACTTC
CSVVGVQETQYF
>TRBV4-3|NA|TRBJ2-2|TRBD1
TGCGCCAGCAGCCAAGGACAGGGGGCGGCCGGGGAGCTGTTTTTT
CASSQGQGAAGELFF
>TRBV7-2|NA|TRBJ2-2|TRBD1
TGTGCCAGCAGCTTAGGGACAGGGGCGGACACCGGGGAGCTGTTTTTT
CASSLGTGADTGELFF
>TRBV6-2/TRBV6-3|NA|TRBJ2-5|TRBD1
TGTGCCAGCACTCCGGGACAGGAGAGGAAGACCCAGTACTTC
CASTPGQERKTQYF
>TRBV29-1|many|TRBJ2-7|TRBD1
TGCAGCGTTCGACAGGGGGCGAGGGAGCAGTACTTC
CSVRQGAREQYF
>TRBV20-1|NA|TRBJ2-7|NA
TGCAGTGCCCCCAACGGGGCGGGGCTCTCCTACGAGCAGTACTTC
CSAPNGAGLSYEQYF
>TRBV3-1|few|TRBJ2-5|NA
TGTGCCAGCAGCCAAGATGCCGGGGCCCAAGAGACCCAGTACTTC
CASSQDAGAQETQYF
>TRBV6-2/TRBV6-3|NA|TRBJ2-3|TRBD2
TGTGCCAGCAGCCCAGGGAGGGCGGTGGATACGCAGTATTTT
CASSPGRAVDTQYF
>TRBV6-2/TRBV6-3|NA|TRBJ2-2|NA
TGTGCCAGCAGTTACTCGAGGCTTCTCAGGTTGGACACCGGGGAGCTGTTTTTT
CASSYSRLLRLDTGELFF
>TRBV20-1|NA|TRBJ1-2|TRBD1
TGCAGTGCTACAGGGGGGGCGGGTAACCATGGCTACACCTTC
CSATGGAGNHGYTF
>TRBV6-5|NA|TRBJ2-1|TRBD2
TGTGCCAGCAGCGCTGACGGGAGGGATGGTGAGCAGTTCTTC
CASSADGRDGEQFF
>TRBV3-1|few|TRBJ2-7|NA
TGTGCCAGCAGCCAAGATAGCAGCGGCCCCTGGGAGCAGTACTTC
CASSQDSSGPWEQYF
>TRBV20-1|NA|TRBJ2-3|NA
TGCAGTGCCTCCTCGCGAGGGTTAGCGGATAGCACAGATACGCAGTATTTT
CSASSRGLADSTDTQYF
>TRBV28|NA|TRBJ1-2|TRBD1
TGTGCCAGCAGGAGCCCGACAGGGAACTTTAACTATGGCTACACCTTC
CASRSPTGNFNYGYTF
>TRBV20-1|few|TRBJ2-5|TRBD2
TGCAGTGCTCCTGGACTAGCTGAGACCCAGTACTTC
CSAPGLAETQYF
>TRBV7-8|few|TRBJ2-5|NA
TGTGCCAGCAGCTTAGCGCAATGGGGTCAAGAGACCCAGTACTTC
CASSLAQWGQETQYF
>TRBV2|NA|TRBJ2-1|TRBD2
TGTGCCAGCACTAGCGGGAGGGCCACCAATGAGCAGTTCTTC
CASTSGRATNEQFF
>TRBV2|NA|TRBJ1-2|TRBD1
TGTGCCAGCAGTGAAACAGGGGACATATCGTTCTACACCTTC
CASSETGDISFYTF
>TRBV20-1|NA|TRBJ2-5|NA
TGCAGTGCTAGGTTTGGGGGGGCCGTGGGTGAGCAGTACTTC
CSARFGGAVGEQYF
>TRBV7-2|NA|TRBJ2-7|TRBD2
TGTGCCAGCAGCTTAGGTGCGGGAGGGTTCTACAATGAGCAGTACTTC
CASSLGAGGFYNEQYF